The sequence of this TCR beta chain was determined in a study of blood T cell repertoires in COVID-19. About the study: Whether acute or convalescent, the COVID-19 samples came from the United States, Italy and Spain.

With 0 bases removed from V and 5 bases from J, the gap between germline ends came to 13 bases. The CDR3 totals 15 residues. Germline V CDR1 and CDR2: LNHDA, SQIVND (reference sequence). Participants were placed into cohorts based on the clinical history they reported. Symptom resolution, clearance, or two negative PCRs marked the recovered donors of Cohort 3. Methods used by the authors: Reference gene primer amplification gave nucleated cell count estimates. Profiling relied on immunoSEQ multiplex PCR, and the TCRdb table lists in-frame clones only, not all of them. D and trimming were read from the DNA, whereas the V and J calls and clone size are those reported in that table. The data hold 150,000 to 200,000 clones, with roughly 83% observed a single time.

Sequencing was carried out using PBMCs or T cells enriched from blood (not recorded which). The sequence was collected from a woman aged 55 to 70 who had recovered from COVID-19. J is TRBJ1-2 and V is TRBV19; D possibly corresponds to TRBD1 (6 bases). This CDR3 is CASSIEQGMMYGYTF. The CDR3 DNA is TGTGCCAGTAGTATAGAACAGGGAATGATGTATGGCTACACCTTC.